Each of the 6 T cell receptor beta chains below was sequenced from the same sample in a study of blood T cell repertoires in COVID-19. Method: immunoSEQ multiplex PCR; TCRdb's copy keeps in-frame clones and lacks some. This table holds fewer than 450,000 clones, about 90% found once. The sample was peripheral blood. Every receptor here comes from a woman in her forties or fifties with COVID-19, enrolled during active disease.

The chain carries TRBV7-3 and TRBJ2-1; 13 bases line up with TRBD2. V gave up 1 base and J gave up 4 bases; unmatched junction bases: 4. Germline loops: CDR1 SGHTA, CDR2 FQGTGA. CDR3 length equals 17 residues. This CDR3 reads CASSLIGTSGNYNEQFF. DNA of the CDR3: TGTGCCAGCAGCTTAATCGGGACTAGCGGGAATTACAATGAGCAGTTCTTC.

The CDR3 reads CASSERYSWETDTQYF. CDR3 nucleotide sequence: TGTGCCAGCAGTGAACGGTACAGCTGGGAGACAGATACGCAGTATTTT. The chain combines TRBV6-1 with TRBJ2-3; possibly TRBD2 for D (5 bases). Per the germline V gene, CDR1 is MNHNS and CDR2 is SASEGT. The CDR3 covers 16 residues. V lost 2 bases to trimming and J lost 3 bases, with 15 bases between them.

This rearrangement joins TRBV6-6 to TRBJ2-7, with 12 bases aligning to TRBD1. The CDR3 extends over 19 amino acids. The germline CDR1 and CDR2 sequences are MNHNY and SVGAGI (reference sequence). V shed 6 bases and J 3 bases; nucleotides not matched to a gene: 18. The DNA for the CDR3 is TGTGCCAGCAGCCGAACCCGGGACAGGGGGCCGCTCAACTACTACGAGCAGTACTTC. Translation: CASSRTRDRGPLNYYEQYF.

This clone was counted a few times. The chain joins TRBV10-3 to TRBJ2-7, with 8 bases identical to TRBD1. V lost 2 bases, J lost 5 bases, and 5 bases stayed unmatched. The CDR3 length is 14 residues. CDR1 is ENHRY and CDR2 is SYGVKD in the germline V gene. DNA for the CDR3: TGTGCCATCAGTGAGGGACAGGGCTTGGACGAGCAGTACTTC. As protein: CAISEGQGLDEQYF.

The rearrangement joins TRBV5-1 to TRBJ2-5; TRBD1 matches at 7 bases. The CDR3 loop spans 15 amino acids. V shed 4 bases, J shed 3 bases, and the junction held 9 bases outside the gene matches. From germline, CDR1 is SGHRS and CDR2 YFSETQ. The CDR3: CASSRGITGEETQYF. The CDR3 nucleotides are TGCGCCAGCAGCCGGGGCATAACAGGGGAAGAGACCCAGTACTTC.

The rearrangement links TRBV6-1 to TRBJ1-2, with 7 bases lining up with TRBD1. The CDR3 spans 16 residues. The trim removed 1 base at V and 4 bases at J, leaving 9 bases unmatched. Germline CDR1 is MNHNS and CDR2 is SASEGT. The CDR3 DNA reads as TGTGCCAGCAGTGAAGGGCTGGGGGACAGCATCTATGGCTACACCTTC. This sequence encodes CASSEGLGDSIYGYTF.